This T cell receptor beta chain was retrieved from a study of T-cell memory formation after mild COVID-19. The germline CDR1 and CDR2 sequences are SGHTA and FQGNSA. The CDR3 runs to 16 residues. V shed 1 base and J 1 base; nucleotides not matched to a gene: 4. One entry per CDR3 protein, called by TCRdb with MiXCR from the 5' RACE reads. The sample shows hundreds of thousands of distinct CDR3 sequences, approximately 15% of them seen only once. This receptor was taken from a man between 18 and 29 years old who had mild COVID-19 (a few samples of this study predate the infection). Cell type and time point are not known. The chain links TRBV7-2 to TRBJ2-3; 8 nucleotides align to TRBD2. The specimen sequenced was PBMCs or a T cell subset sorted from them (not recorded which). This CDR3 reads CASSLGSGGRTDTQYF. The CDR3 DNA is TGTGCCAGCAGCTTAGGGAGCGGGGGCCGCACAGATACGCAGTATTTT. Using reference TRBV7-2 and TRBJ2-3 for the parts outside the CDR3, the full variable domain is GAGVSQSPSNKVTEKGKDVELRCDPISGHTALYWYRQSLGQGLEFLIYFQGNSAPDKSGLPSDRFSAERTGGSVSTLTIQRTQQEDSAVYLCASSLGSGGRTDTQYFGPGTRLTVL.